This TCR beta chain is from a study of cytomegalovirus exposure and HLA in healthy donors. Trimming took 5 bases from V and 9 from J; bases not matched to a gene: 10. Per the germline V gene, CDR1 is SGHNT and CDR2 is YYREEE (reference sequence). This CDR3 spans 14 amino acids. The PCR had 60 Vbeta and 13 Jbeta primers. Measured with immunoSEQ multiplex PCR; TCRdb has only the in-frame clones, and not every one. In all, the sample yields over 100,000 clones. The sample comprised PBMCs. The rearrangement joins TRBV5-4 to TRBJ2-5, with 10 bases fitting TRBD1. This receptor was identified in a man aged 35 to 55 in good health and CMV-seropositive. The CDR3 is CASRSGTGEGPQYF. CDR3 nucleotides: TGTGCCAGCAGGTCCGGGACAGGGGAAGGACCCCAGTACTTC.